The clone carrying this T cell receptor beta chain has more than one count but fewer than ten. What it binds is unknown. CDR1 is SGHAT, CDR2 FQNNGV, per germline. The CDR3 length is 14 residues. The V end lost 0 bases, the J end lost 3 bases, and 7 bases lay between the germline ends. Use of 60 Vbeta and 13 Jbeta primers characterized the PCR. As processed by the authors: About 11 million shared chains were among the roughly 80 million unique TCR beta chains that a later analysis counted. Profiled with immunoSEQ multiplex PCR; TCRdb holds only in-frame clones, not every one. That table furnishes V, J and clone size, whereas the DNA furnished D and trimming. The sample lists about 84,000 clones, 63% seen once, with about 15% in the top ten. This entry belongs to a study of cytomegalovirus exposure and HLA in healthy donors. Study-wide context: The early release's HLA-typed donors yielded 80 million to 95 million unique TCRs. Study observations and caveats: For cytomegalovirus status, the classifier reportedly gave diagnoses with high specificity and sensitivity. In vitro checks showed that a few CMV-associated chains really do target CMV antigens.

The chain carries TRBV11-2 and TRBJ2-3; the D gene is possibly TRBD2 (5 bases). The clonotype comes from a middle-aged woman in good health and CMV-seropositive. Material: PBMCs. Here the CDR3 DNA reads TGTGCCAGCAGCTTAGATCCGGGAACAGATACGCAGTATTTT. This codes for CASSLDPGTDTQYF. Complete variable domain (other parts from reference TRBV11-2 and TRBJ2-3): EAGVAQSPRYKIIEKRQSVAFWCNPISGHATLYWYQQILGQGPKLLIQFQNNGVVDDSQLPKDRFSAERLKGVDSTLKIQPAKLEDSAVYLCASSLDPGTDTQYFGPGTRLTVL.